The 26 T cell receptor beta chains below come from one sample, sequenced in a study of T cell repertoires in cytomegalovirus infection. No antigen is known for these receptors. Via MiXCR, TCRdb re-called the reads, giving one row per CDR3 protein. The table lists some 110,000 distinct CDR3 sequences, around 10% of them singletons, with about 32% in the top ten. Sequenced material: PBMCs, sequenced either directly or after in vitro stimulation (not recorded which). These receptors were taken from a human donor in good health (CMV status not recorded). Some clones in this sample may be carry-over from other donors' samples.

This clonotype came up a few times. The gene calls are TRBV28 and TRBJ2-3; 7 bases agree with TRBD2. Germline V CDR1 and CDR2: MDHEN, SYDVKM. CDR3 length: 12 residues. The trim removed 4 bases at V and 6 bases at J, leaving 1 base unmatched. CDR3 DNA: TGTGCCAGCAGTTGGGGGGGGGATACGCAGTATTTT. Its protein product is CASSWGGDTQYF.

The chain combines TRBV6-2 or TRBV6-3 with TRBJ2-5, with D possibly being TRBD1 or TRBD2 (5 bases each). The germline gives CDR1 MNHEY, CDR2 SVGEGT. V shed 6 bases and J shed 5 bases, with 19 bases lying between them. This CDR3 has 15 amino acids. The CDR3, as DNA: TGTGCCAGCAGCAAAACGGGACCCGTTGGGGAGACCCAGTACTTC. Its translation is CASSKTGPVGETQYF.

This clonotype came up many times. The chain links TRBV5-5 to TRBJ1-2; TRBD1 matches at 10 bases. The CDR3 extends over 14 amino acids. The germline V gene encodes CDR1 SGHKS and CDR2 YYEKEE (reference sequence). V lost 4 bases and J lost 8; bases outside the gene matches: 8. CDR3: CASSLGTGAGGYTF. The CDR3, as DNA: TGTGCCAGCAGCCTCGGGACAGGGGCGGGGGGCTACACCTTC. Variable domain in full (rest from reference TRBV5-5 and TRBJ1-2): DAGVTQSPTHLIKTRGQQVTLRCSPISGHKSVSWYQQVLGQGPQFIFQYYEKEERGRGNFPDRFSARQFPNYSSELNVNALLLGDSALYLCASSLGTGAGGYTFGSGTRLTVV.

The V and J genes are TRBV27 and TRBJ2-5; unclear D gene. The CDR3 length is 15 residues. Germline V gene sequence: CDR1 MNHEY, CDR2 SMNVEV (reference sequence). V gave up 3 bases and J gave up 1 base, with 12 bases separating them. Written as DNA, the CDR3 is TGTGCCAGCAGTTTCTCCGACACGTCCCAAGAGACCCAGTACTTC. It specifies CASSFSDTSQETQYF.

The V call is TRBV20-1, the J call TRBJ1-4; TRBD1 is a possible D gene (5 bases). The CDR3 loop spans 11 amino acids. The V end was cut by 2 bases, the J end by 8 bases, with 6 bases between. Germline V lookup: CDR1 DFQATT, CDR2 SNEGSKA (reference sequence). CDR3 residues: CSARPGEKLFF. Here the CDR3 DNA reads TGCAGTGCTAGACCAGGGGAAAAACTGTTTTTT.

This clonotype was observed a handful of times. The chain combines TRBV24-1 with TRBJ2-2; 9 nucleotides agree with TRBD1. The CDR3 consists of 14 residues. Germline CDR1 KGHDR, CDR2 SFDVKD. V was pared by 7 bases and J by 6 bases, with 5 bases of the junction left unmatched. This chain's CDR3 is CATRTGQGSGELFF. The CDR3 DNA reads as TGTGCCACCAGAACGGGACAGGGTTCCGGGGAGCTGTTTTTT.

J is TRBJ2-7 and V is TRBV10-3, with D possibly being TRBD1 (5 bases). V was cut by 5 bases and J by 2 bases, with 13 bases left in between. This CDR3 is 14 amino acids long. Germline V gene lookup returns CDR1 ENHRY and CDR2 SYGVKD. CDR3 sequence (DNA): TGTGCCATCAGTTTAGGAGACAGAGCCTACGAGCAGTACTTC. It translates to CAISLGDRAYEQYF.

The chain combines TRBV7-9 with TRBJ2-5, with 10 bases matching TRBD2. The germline CDR1 and CDR2 sequences are SEHNR and FQNEAQ (reference sequence). V dropped 5 bases and J dropped 4; count of bases not matched to a gene: 10. This CDR3 contains 16 residues. The CDR3 loop is CASSISLGLALETQYF. DNA of the CDR3: TGTGCCAGCAGCATCTCTCTGGGACTAGCGTTAGAGACCCAGTACTTC.

The table lists this clonotype with many counts. The chain links TRBV7-2 to TRBJ1-4; D remains ambiguous. Looked up from germline, CDR1 is SGHTA and CDR2 is FQGNSA. The CDR3 is 13 amino acids. V lost 0 bases to trimming and J lost 6 bases, with 5 bases between them. This chain's CDR3 is CASSLASYEKLFF. The DNA of the CDR3 is TGTGCCAGCAGCTTAGCCTCGTATGAAAAACTGTTTTTT.

V is TRBV7-2 and J is TRBJ1-2; D is ambiguous. Trimming took 2 bases from V and 4 from J, leaving 14 bases between them. CDR3 length: 15 amino acids. Germline V CDR1 and CDR2: SGHTA, FQGNSA. CDR3 DNA: TGTGCCAGCAGCTTAACGGTTAGGGCTTTCTATGGCTACACCTTC. It specifies CASSLTVRAFYGYTF.

This clonotype was counted many times. The chain has TRBV5-4 and TRBJ2-5, with D tentatively TRBD1 (7 bases). Trimming took 3 bases from V and 5 from J, leaving 20 bases between them. CDR3 length: 16 amino acids. CDR1 SGHNT and CDR2 YYREEE come from the germline V gene (reference sequence). The CDR3 is CASSSSKRTGGETQYF. As DNA, the CDR3 is TGTGCCAGCAGCTCCTCAAAACGGACAGGAGGGGAGACCCAGTACTTC. Variable domain in full (rest from reference TRBV5-4 and TRBJ2-5): ETGVTQSPTHLIKTRGQQVTLRCSSQSGHNTVSWYQQALGQGPQFIFQYYREEENGRGNFPPRFSGLQFPNYSSELNVNALELDDSALYLCASSSSKRTGGETQYFGPGTRLLVL.

In its sample, this clonotype was seen many times. The V gene is TRBV15, the J gene TRBJ2-3; 9 nucleotides agree with TRBD1. The V gene's germline CDR1 is LNHNV and CDR2 YYDKDF (reference sequence). After removal of 5 bases from V and 3 bases from J, the junction contained 6 bases not matched to a gene. The CDR3 contains 15 residues. The CDR3 DNA follows: TGTGCCACCAGCGGTGACAGGGGGTATACAGATACGCAGTATTTT. It encodes CATSGDRGYTDTQYF.

This clonotype was counted a few times. The chain joins TRBV28 to TRBJ2-3, with 8 bases that match TRBD1. The CDR3 covers 15 residues. V trimming: 3 bases; J trimming: 3 bases; junction bases outside the gene matches: 5. In germline, CDR1 is MDHEN, CDR2 SYDVKM. The chain's CDR3 is CASSFPRGPTDTQYF. Written as DNA, the CDR3 is TGTGCCAGCAGTTTCCCCAGGGGGCCGACAGATACGCAGTATTTT.

This clonotype showed up just once. V gene TRBV2 combines with J gene TRBJ1-2; possible D gene TRBD1, 6 bases. Germline V gene lookup returns CDR1 SNHLY and CDR2 FYNNEI. Trimming removed 4 bases from V and 5 bases from J, with 14 bases in between. The CDR3 spans 14 residues. The CDR3, as DNA: TGTGCCAGCAGTGCGAACAGGGCCTCGTATGGCTACACCTTC. Translated, it gives CASSANRASYGYTF.

This clonotype has more than one count but fewer than ten. The chain employs TRBV7-9 and TRBJ2-5, with D perhaps given as TRBD1 or TRBD2 (5 bases each). Germline CDR1 and CDR2: SEHNR and FQNEAQ (reference sequence). Trimming removed 7 bases at V and 5 bases at J, with 14 bases between. The CDR3 contains 13 residues. The CDR3: CASIGGEGETQYF. The CDR3 nucleotides are TGTGCCAGCATTGGGGGAGAGGGGGAGACCCAGTACTTC.

This clonotype was seen many times. This chain uses TRBV10-3 with TRBJ2-3, with unresolved D. The CDR3 spans 13 residues. V lost 8 bases to trimming and J lost 6 bases, with 15 bases between them. Per germline, CDR1 ENHRY and CDR2 SYGVKD. CDR3 sequence reads: CAIGSPETDTQYF. Here the CDR3 DNA reads TGTGCCATCGGCTCGCCGGAGACTGATACGCAGTATTTT.

Many counts were recorded for this clonotype. The V call is TRBV28, the J call TRBJ2-7; 8 bases fit TRBD2. The CDR3 consists of 15 residues. V was clipped by 5 bases and J by 6 bases; unmatched bases: 12. Germline V gene data show CDR1 as MDHEN and CDR2 as SYDVKM. Written as DNA, the CDR3 is TGTGCCAGCAGTCGCGACGGGACTAGGATCGGCGAGCAGTACTTC. It encodes CASSRDGTRIGEQYF.

This clonotype has a count of ten or more. The rearrangement uses TRBV5-1 and TRBJ2-1, with TRBD2 matching over 10 bases. J gave up 5 bases and V 4 bases, and 12 bases lay outside the gene matches. CDR1 is SGHRS, CDR2 YFSETQ, per germline. CDR3 length: 17 residues. The CDR3 DNA reads TGCGCCAGCAGCCCTGGGGTTAAGCGGGAGGGCCACAATGAGCAGTTCTTC. Its translation is CASSPGVKREGHNEQFF. Variable domain in full (rest from reference TRBV5-1 and TRBJ2-1): KAGVTQTPRYLIKTRGQQVTLSCSPISGHRSVSWYQQTPGQGLQFLFEYFSETQRNKGNFPGRFSGRQFSNSRSEMNVSTLELGDSALYLCASSPGVKREGHNEQFFGPGTRLTVL.

This clonotype was recorded at least ten times. The chain recombines TRBV9 with TRBJ1-3, with D hard to call. Trimming shortened V by 0 bases and J by 0 bases, and 10 bases separated the two germline ends. Germline CDR1 and CDR2: SGDLS and YYNGEE. The CDR3 is 16 amino acids. In DNA form, the CDR3 reads TGTGCCAGCAGCGTAGTAGCCGGTTACTCTGGAAACACCATATATTTT. This gives the protein CASSVVAGYSGNTIYF.

This clonotype was observed many times. This sequence joins TRBV6-6 and TRBJ2-1; TRBD2 matches 10 bases. Germline CDR1 MNHNY, CDR2 SVGAGI (reference sequence). J gave up 0 bases and V 8 bases, and 7 bases lay outside the gene matches. The CDR3 is 16 amino acids. The CDR3 sequence: CASGLAGGFSYNEQFF. CDR3 nucleotides: TGTGCCAGCGGATTAGCGGGAGGATTCTCCTACAATGAGCAGTTCTTC.

This clonotype was seen many times. This chain links TRBV28 with TRBJ2-1; 12 positions match TRBD2. V lost 3 bases to trimming and J lost 0 bases; unmatched junction nucleotides: 9. Per the germline V gene, CDR1 is MDHEN and CDR2 is SYDVKM. The CDR3 is made up of 19 amino acids. CDR3 loop: CASSFPLAGGTISYNEQFF. Written as DNA, the CDR3 is TGTGCCAGCAGTTTCCCCCTAGCGGGAGGGACAATCTCCTACAATGAGCAGTTCTTC.

In this sample, this clonotype turned up many times. The chain is built from TRBV7-2 and TRBJ1-2; 8 nucleotides agree with TRBD1. The CDR3 is 14 amino acids. V lost 5 bases and J lost 5; bases outside the gene matches: 7. Germline assignment: CDR1 SGHTA and CDR2 FQGNSA. CDR3 sequence reads: CASSALTGEYGYTF. CDR3 bases: TGTGCCAGCAGCGCCCTGACAGGGGAGTATGGCTACACCTTC.

There are many counts of this clonotype. The chain employs TRBV11-2 and TRBJ1-2; D uncertain. The germline V gene encodes CDR1 SGHAT and CDR2 FQNNGV. The CDR3 is made up of 14 amino acids. Trimming took off 7 bases at V and 0 bases at J, with 12 bases between the two ends. The CDR3, as DNA: TGTGCCAGCAACCCTATGGGATCTAACTATGGCTACACCTTC. Translated, it gives CASNPMGSNYGYTF.

This clonotype was detected many times. This chain connects TRBV7-2 to TRBJ2-1; 9 nucleotides match TRBD2. The germline CDR1 and CDR2 sequences are SGHTA and FQGNSA. There are 16 residues in the CDR3. Germline trimming cut 3 bases from V and 7 bases from J; bases unmatched to any gene: 10. The CDR3 is CASSFSGLAGWNEQFF. CDR3 DNA sequence: TGTGCCAGCAGCTTTAGTGGGCTAGCGGGATGGAATGAGCAGTTCTTC.

Many counts were recorded for this clonotype. The chain has TRBV7-9 and TRBJ1-1; maybe TRBD1 (5 bases). The germline V and J ends were trimmed by 1 base and 1 base, with 10 bases remaining between them. The CDR3 is 15 amino acids. Germline CDR1 is SEHNR and CDR2 is FQNEAQ (reference sequence). The CDR3 nucleotides read TGTGCCAGCAGCTTAGTGTCAGGGCGGAACACTGAAGCTTTCTTT. It encodes CASSLVSGRNTEAFF.

V is TRBV6-6 and J is TRBJ2-1; 9 nucleotides agree with TRBD2. Germline lookup yields CDR1 MNHNY and CDR2 SVGAGI (reference sequence). The V and J ends lost 6 bases and 5 bases, in that order; junction bases with no gene match: 8. The CDR3 is 15 amino acids. DNA of the CDR3: TGTGCCAGCAGAAACAAGGCTAGCGGGGACAATGAGCAGTTCTTC. As protein: CASRNKASGDNEQFF.